This T cell receptor (beta chain) was captured by sequencing in a study of shared clonotypes between healthy human individuals. The investigators split CD4+ cells into a CD45RA+ naive subset and a CD45RA-negative memory subset. An assay was performed, and its level was deep. Repertoires were generated with immunoSEQ multiplex PCR, while TCRdb's copy carries only in-frame clones and drops some. Of approximately 2,300,000 clones listed, 85% to 95% are singletons. Unmatched junction bases numbered 9, after V lost 5 bases and J lost 3 bases. Germline-derived CDR1 and CDR2 are LNHDA and SQIVND (reference sequence). This CDR3 has 17 amino acids.

Sequences were obtained from naive CD4+ T cells from PBMCs. Documented subset: CD45RA+ positively selected. The clonotype originates from a man aged 18 to 30 in good health. Some clones in this sample may be carry-over from other donors' samples. The rearrangement uses TRBV19 and TRBJ1-5, with TRBD1 matching 11 bases. CDR3 in DNA: TGTGCCAGTAGTGTCCGGGACAGGGGGTCGAACAATCAGCCCCAGCATTTT. Encoded protein: CASSVRDRGSNNQPQHF.